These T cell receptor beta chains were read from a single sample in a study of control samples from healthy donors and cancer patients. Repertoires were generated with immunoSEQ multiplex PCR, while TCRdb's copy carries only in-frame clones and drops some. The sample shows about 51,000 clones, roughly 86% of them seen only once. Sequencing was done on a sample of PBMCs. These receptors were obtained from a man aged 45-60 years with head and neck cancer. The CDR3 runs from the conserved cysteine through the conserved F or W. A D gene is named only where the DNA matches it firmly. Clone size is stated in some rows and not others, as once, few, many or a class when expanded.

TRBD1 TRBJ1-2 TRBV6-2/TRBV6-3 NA CASSDTRDRVGYTF TGTGCCAGCAGTGACACCCGGGACAGGGTTGGCTACACCTTC
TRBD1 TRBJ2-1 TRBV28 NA CASSLTGTGGRNEQFF TGTGCCAGCAGTTTGACCGGGACAGGGGGGCGGAATGAGCAGTTCTTC
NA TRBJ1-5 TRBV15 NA CATSRGRGGGHEGQPQHF TGTGCCACCAGCAGGGGTAGGGGTGGAGGCCACGAGGGGCAGCCCCAGCATTTT
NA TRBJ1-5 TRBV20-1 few CSASFGVNQPQHF TGCAGTGCTAGTTTTGGGGTCAATCAGCCCCAGCATTTT
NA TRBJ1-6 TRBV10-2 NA CASSDHRVRSPLHF TGCGCCAGCAGTGATCATAGGGTAAGATCACCCCTCCACTTT
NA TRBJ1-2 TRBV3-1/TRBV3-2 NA CASSQELIQGINYGYTF TGTGCCAGCAGCCAAGAGTTGATCCAGGGGATTAACTATGGCTACACCTTC
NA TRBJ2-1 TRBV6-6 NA CASRAHLANSYNEQFF TGTGCCAGCCGAGCACACCTAGCCAACTCCTACAATGAGCAGTTCTTC
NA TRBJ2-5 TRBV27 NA CASSLYGETQYF TGTGCCAGCAGTTTATACGGCGAGACCCAGTACTTC
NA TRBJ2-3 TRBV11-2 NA CASSTFKGQGNTQYF TGTGCCAGCAGCACCTTTAAGGGGCAGGGGAATACGCAGTATTTT
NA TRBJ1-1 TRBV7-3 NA CASSLSGRNTEAFF TGTGCCAGCAGCTTATCCGGGCGGAACACTGAAGCTTTCTTT
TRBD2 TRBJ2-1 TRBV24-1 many CATSDWPSGKNEQFF TGTGCCACCAGTGATTGGCCCAGCGGGAAGAATGAGCAGTTCTTC
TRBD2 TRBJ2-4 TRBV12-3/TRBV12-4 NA CASSLGTSGHQYF TGTGCCAGCAGTCTCGGGACTAGCGGGCATCAGTACTTC
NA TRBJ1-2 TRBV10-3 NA CAISEGARTNYGYTF TGTGCCATCAGTGAAGGGGCAAGGACTAACTATGGCTACACCTTC
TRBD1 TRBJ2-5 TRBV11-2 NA CASSLVGTGRSQETQYF TGTGCCAGCAGCTTAGTTGGGACAGGGAGGAGCCAAGAGACCCAGTACTTC
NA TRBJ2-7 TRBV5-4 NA CASSLAGDEQYF TGTGCCAGCAGCTTGGCCGGCGACGAGCAGTACTTC
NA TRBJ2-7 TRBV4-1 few CASSHLGRIYEQYF TGCGCCAGCAGCCACTTGGGACGGATATACGAGCAGTACTTC
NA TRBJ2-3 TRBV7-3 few CASSPGTPTSSTDTQYF TGTGCCAGCAGCCCTGGGACCCCAACCTCTAGCACAGATACGCAGTATTTT
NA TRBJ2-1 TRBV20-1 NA CSAKEGVEQFF TGCAGTGCTAAAGAGGGAGTCGAGCAGTTCTTC
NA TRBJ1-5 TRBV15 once CATSRGDRRGNQPQHF TGTGCCACCAGCAGAGGGGACCGACGGGGAAATCAGCCCCAGCATTTT
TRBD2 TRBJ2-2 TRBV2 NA CASTGTTNTGELFF TGTGCCAGCACCGGGACTACGAACACCGGGGAGCTGTTTTTT
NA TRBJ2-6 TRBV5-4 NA CASSPPLGANVLTF TGTGCCAGCAGCCCTCCCTTGGGGGCCAACGTCCTGACTTTC
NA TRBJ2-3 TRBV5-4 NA CASSPTTGLGTDTQYF TGTGCCAGCAGCCCCACCACAGGGCTGGGCACAGATACGCAGTATTTT
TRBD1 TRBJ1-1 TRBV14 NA CASSQEGQGTEAFF TGTGCCAGCAGCCAAGAGGGACAGGGAACTGAAGCTTTCTTT
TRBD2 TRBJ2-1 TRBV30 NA CAWDGWASGGALYNEQFF TGTGCCTGGGACGGTTGGGCTAGCGGGGGGGCCTTGTACAATGAGCAGTTCTTC
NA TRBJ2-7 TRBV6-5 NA CASRVIRGPYEQYF TGTGCCAGCCGGGTAATCAGGGGACCCTACGAGCAGTACTTC
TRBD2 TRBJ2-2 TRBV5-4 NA CASSSGLAGTHTNTGELFF TGTGCCAGCAGCTCTGGACTAGCGGGTACCCATACGAACACCGGGGAGCTGTTTTTT
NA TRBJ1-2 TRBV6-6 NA CASRPQGFDGYTF TGTGCCAGCAGACCTCAGGGGTTCGATGGCTACACCTTC
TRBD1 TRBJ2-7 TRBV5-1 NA CASSSLTGSLYEQYF TGCGCCAGCAGCTCCCTGACAGGGTCCCTCTACGAGCAGTACTTC
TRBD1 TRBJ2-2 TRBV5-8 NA CASSLYRGRNTGELFF TGTGCCAGCAGCTTGTACAGGGGCCGCAACACCGGGGAGCTGTTTTTT
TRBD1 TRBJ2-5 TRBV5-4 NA CASSPTGGGVETQYF TGTGCCAGCAGCCCGACAGGGGGCGGAGTAGAGACCCAGTACTTC
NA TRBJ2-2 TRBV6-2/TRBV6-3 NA CASSPGTGDTGELFF TGTGCCAGCAGTCCCGGGACTGGAGACACCGGGGAGCTGTTTTTT
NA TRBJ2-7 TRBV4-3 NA CASSQDAGQSSYEQYF TGCGCCAGCAGCCAAGATGCCGGCCAGAGTTCCTACGAGCAGTACTTC
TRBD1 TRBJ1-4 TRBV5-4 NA CASSPDRVGNEKLFF TGTGCCAGCAGCCCCGACAGGGTGGGTAATGAAAAACTGTTTTTT
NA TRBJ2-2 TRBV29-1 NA CSVVLSRGTGELFF TGCAGCGTTGTACTGAGCAGGGGCACCGGGGAGCTGTTTTTT
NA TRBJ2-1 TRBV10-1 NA CASSDPGPSGNEQFF TGCGCCAGCAGTGATCCAGGCCCAAGTGGGAATGAGCAGTTCTTC
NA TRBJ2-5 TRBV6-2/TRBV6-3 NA CASSYSTRREETQYF TGTGCCAGCAGTTACTCGACCCGCAGAGAGGAGACCCAGTACTTC
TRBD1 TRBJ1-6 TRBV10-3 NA CAISDSSGTGSSPLHF TGTGCCATCAGTGATTCCTCGGGGACAGGGAGTTCACCCCTCCACTTT
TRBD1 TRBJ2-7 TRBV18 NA CASSDPGGAGYEQYF TGTGCCAGCTCAGACCCAGGGGGAGCTGGCTACGAGCAGTACTTC
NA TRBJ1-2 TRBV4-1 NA CASRRGIFERLNYGYTF TGCGCCAGCAGACGAGGAATTTTTGAGCGGCTCAACTATGGCTACACCTTC
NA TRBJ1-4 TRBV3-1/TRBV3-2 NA CASSLSTNEKLFF TGTGCCAGCAGCCTTTCAACTAATGAAAAACTGTTTTTT
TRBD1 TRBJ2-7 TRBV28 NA CASSRQAGTEGAYEQYF TGTGCCAGCAGTAGACAGGCCGGGACAGAAGGAGCCTACGAGCAGTACTTC
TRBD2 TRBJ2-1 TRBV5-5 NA CASSSTVAGSQFF TGTGCCAGCAGCTCCACCGTAGCGGGGTCGCAGTTCTTC
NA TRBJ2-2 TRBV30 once CAWREGFTGELFF TGTGCCTGGAGAGAGGGGTTCACCGGGGAGCTGTTTTTT
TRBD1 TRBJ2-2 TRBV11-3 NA CASSQGQGAPGELFF TGTGCCAGCAGCCAGGGACAGGGGGCTCCCGGGGAGCTGTTTTTT
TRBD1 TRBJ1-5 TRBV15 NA CATATGYQPQHF TGTGCCACCGCGACAGGGTATCAGCCCCAGCATTTT
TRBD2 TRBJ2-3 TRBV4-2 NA CASSQGLAWTDTQYF TGTGCCAGCAGCCAAGGACTAGCGTGGACAGATACGCAGTATTTT
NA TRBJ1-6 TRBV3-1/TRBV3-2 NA CASRTSTGSPLHF TGTGCCAGCAGGACGAGCACCGGTTCACCCCTCCACTTT
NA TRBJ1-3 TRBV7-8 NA CASSLVFQSSGNTIYF TGTGCCAGCAGCTTAGTGTTCCAGAGCTCTGGAAACACCATATATTTT
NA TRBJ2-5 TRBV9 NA CASSAAAQETQYF TGTGCCAGCAGCGCTGCGGCCCAAGAGACCCAGTACTTC
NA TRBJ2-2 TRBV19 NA CASRTGPNTGELFF TGTGCCAGTAGAACCGGACCGAACACCGGGGAGCTGTTTTTT
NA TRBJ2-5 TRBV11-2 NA CASSRPGRKGETQYF TGTGCCAGCAGCCGACCGGGACGGAAAGGGGAGACCCAGTACTTC
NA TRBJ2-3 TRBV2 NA CASSVWHTDTQYF TGTGCCAGCAGTGTGTGGCACACAGATACGCAGTATTTT
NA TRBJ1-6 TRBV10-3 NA CAIRANTGVPRGNSPLHF TGTGCCATCAGAGCTAACACGGGAGTCCCGCGGGGTAATTCACCCCTCCACTTT
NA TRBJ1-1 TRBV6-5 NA CASSYSRGDTEAFF TGTGCCAGCAGTTACTCGAGGGGTGACACTGAAGCTTTCTTT
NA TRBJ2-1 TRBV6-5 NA CASSPPRHRAHEQFF TGTGCCAGCAGTCCCCCTCGACACAGGGCCCATGAGCAGTTCTTC